One and the same sample provided the 14 T cell receptor beta chains below, sequenced in a study of sequential checkpoint blockade in melanoma. This table comes from immunoSEQ multiplex PCR, and its TCRdb copy is limited to in-frame clones, with some not included. The repertoire holds just over 15,000 clones, with over 60% as singletons. Sample treatment: randomized to nivolumab then ipilimumab (arm A) or the reverse (arm B). This material consisted of CD8+ T cells sorted from blood (inferred from file names), taken from a patient given nivolumab and ipilimumab in sequence. These receptors came from a human donor with melanoma.

This clone was observed a few times. CDR3 region: CASSSEEERYGYTF. CDR3 bases: TGCGCCAGCAGCTCAGAGGAAGAGAGATATGGCTACACCTTC. This rearrangement joins TRBV5-1 to TRBJ1-2; D not certain. V lost 3 bases and J 5 bases, leaving 14 bases between the germline ends. From germline, CDR1 is SGHRS and CDR2 YFSETQ. The CDR3 spans 14 residues. Together with reference TRBV5-1 and TRBJ1-2, the CDR3 gives the full variable domain: KAGVTQTPRYLIKTRGQQVTLSCSPISGHRSVSWYQQTPGQGLQFLFEYFSETQRNKGNFPGRFSGRQFSNSRSEMNVSTLELGDSALYLCASSSEEERYGYTFGSGTRLTVV.

The rearrangement links TRBV13 to TRBJ2-5; 12 nucleotides agree with TRBD1. Trimming at V came to 6 bases and at J to 5 bases, leaving 4 bases not matched to a gene. Germline CDR1 PRHDT, CDR2 FYEKMQ (reference sequence). This CDR3 is 14 amino acids long. CDR3 protein: CASSGTGGGETQYF. DNA of the CDR3: TGTGCCAGCAGTGGGACAGGGGGCGGGGAGACCCAGTACTTC.

The chain recombines TRBV5-4 with TRBJ2-7; 9 bases match TRBD1. This CDR3 is 14 amino acids long. Germline CDR1 and CDR2: SGHNT and YYREEE (reference sequence). The junction had 4 bases not matched to a gene; V was cut back by 0 bases and J by 6 bases. Written as DNA, the CDR3 is TGTGCCAGCAGCTTGGGGACAGGGGCACTCGAGCAGTACTTC. Amino acids: CASSLGTGALEQYF. Supplemented by reference TRBV5-4 and TRBJ2-7, the full variable domain reads ETGVTQSPTHLIKTRGQQVTLRCSSQSGHNTVSWYQQALGQGPQFIFQYYREEENGRGNFPPRFSGLQFPNYSSELNVNALELDDSALYLCASSLGTGALEQYFGPGTRLTVT.

The genes are TRBV27 and TRBJ2-7; 8 bases map to TRBD1. The CDR3 sequence is 14 residues long. The germline CDR1 and CDR2 sequences are MNHEY and SMNVEV (reference sequence). V gave up 5 bases and J gave up 2 bases; unmatched junction bases: 5. CDR3 residues: CASSPGQAAYEQYF. The CDR3 nucleotides are TGTGCCAGCAGTCCGGGACAGGCAGCCTACGAGCAGTACTTC.

The chain is built from TRBV12-5 and TRBJ2-1, with 11 bases lining up with TRBD2. The V and J ends lost 7 bases and 9 bases, in that order; junction bases with no gene match: 14. Germline CDR1 LGHNT, CDR2 FRNRAP. CDR3 size: 16 residues. CDR3 sequence: CASAISASGRQSEQFF. The DNA of the CDR3 is TGTGCTAGTGCGATTTCGGCTAGCGGGAGGCAGAGTGAGCAGTTCTTC.

Points on this clone: Relative to the germline gene, one junction end is altered; a read error may explain this. The J gene is TRBJ2-1, the V gene TRBV12-5; 12 bases are a match to TRBD2. Germline CDR1 reads LGHNT; CDR2 reads FRNRAP. The CDR3 extends over 15 amino acids. The CDR3 nucleotides read TGTGCTAGTGGCCGTACTAGCGGGAGGTTTGGTGAGCGGTTCTTC. Translated: CASGRTSGRFGERFF.

The chain carries TRBV19 and TRBJ1-1, with D hard to call. Germline CDR1 and CDR2: LNHDA and SQIVND (reference sequence). V dropped 3 bases and J dropped 7 bases, with 18 bases sitting between them. The CDR3 is 15 residues long. The CDR3 sequence is CASSISPSRFFEAFF. The CDR3 bases are TGTGCCAGTAGTATTTCCCCCTCCCGTTTCTTTGAAGCTTTCTTT.

The chain employs TRBV7-2 and TRBJ2-1; D may be TRBD1 (6 bases). V lost 1 base and J 6 bases, leaving 16 bases between the germline ends. From germline, CDR1 is SGHTA and CDR2 FQGNSA. CDR3 length equals 16 residues. The CDR3 loop is CASSLDEGWGRNEQFF. CDR3 nucleotide sequence: TGTGCCAGCAGCTTAGATGAGGGGTGGGGGCGCAATGAGCAGTTCTTC.

V is TRBV5-6 and J is TRBJ1-5; 8 bases line up with TRBD1. The length of the CDR3 is 17 residues. The J segment lost 2 bases and the V segment lost 0 bases, leaving 7 bases of the junction unmatched. Germline V gene sequence: CDR1 SGHDT, CDR2 YYEEEE. In DNA form, the CDR3 reads TGTGCCAGCAGCTTGGGGCTTGCGACAGGGGGCAATCAGCCCCAGCATTTT. Translation: CASSLGLATGGNQPQHF.

CDR3 region: CASSQDEQGARREQFF. The DNA for the CDR3 is TGTGCCAGCAGCCAAGATGAGCAGGGGGCGCGTCGTGAGCAGTTCTTC. The chain combines TRBV4-2 with TRBJ2-1, with 8 nucleotides matching TRBD1. The junction had 10 bases not matched to a gene; V was cut back by 0 bases and J by 9 bases. The CDR3 runs 16 residues. Germline V gives CDR1 LGHNA, CDR2 YNFKEQ.

This chain's CDR3 is CASSQARVGSYSYEQYF. Here the CDR3 DNA reads TGCGCCAGCAGCCAAGCGCGGGTTGGGTCTTACTCCTACGAGCAGTACTTC. This chain uses TRBV4-1 with TRBJ2-5, with D tentatively TRBD2 (5 bases). The DNA end is a closer match to TRBJ2-7, so the J assignment may be wrong. In germline, CDR1 is MGHRA, CDR2 YSYEKL. This CDR3 has 17 residues.

The chain uses TRBV29-1 and TRBJ2-7; 10 bases line up with TRBD2. Trimming at V came to 0 bases and at J to 4 bases, leaving 6 bases not matched to a gene. The CDR3 has 15 residues. Germline CDR1 SQVTM, CDR2 ANQGSEA. The CDR3 nucleotides read TGCAGCGTTGAAGATAGGAGCGGGGGGGCGTACGAGCAGTACTTC. Its translation: CSVEDRSGGAYEQYF.

The chain joins TRBV28 to TRBJ2-7, with TRBD2 identical over 9 bases. From germline, CDR1 is MDHEN and CDR2 SYDVKM. CDR3 length equals 15 residues. The trim removed 7 bases at V and 6 bases at J, leaving 13 bases unmatched. As DNA, the CDR3 is TGTGCCAGCACCATGTCCCTAGCGGGATGGTCCGAGCAGTACTTC. This sequence encodes CASTMSLAGWSEQYF.

The rearrangement uses TRBV5-4 and TRBJ2-5; 9 bases agree with TRBD1. With the DNA end fitting TRBJ2-7 better, the J assignment may be wrong. The CDR3 consists of 13 residues. Germline loops: CDR1 SGHNT, CDR2 YYREEE (reference sequence). As DNA, the CDR3 is TGTGCCAGCAGCGAGGGGACAGGGTACGAGCAGTACTTC. This gives the protein CASSEGTGYEQYF.